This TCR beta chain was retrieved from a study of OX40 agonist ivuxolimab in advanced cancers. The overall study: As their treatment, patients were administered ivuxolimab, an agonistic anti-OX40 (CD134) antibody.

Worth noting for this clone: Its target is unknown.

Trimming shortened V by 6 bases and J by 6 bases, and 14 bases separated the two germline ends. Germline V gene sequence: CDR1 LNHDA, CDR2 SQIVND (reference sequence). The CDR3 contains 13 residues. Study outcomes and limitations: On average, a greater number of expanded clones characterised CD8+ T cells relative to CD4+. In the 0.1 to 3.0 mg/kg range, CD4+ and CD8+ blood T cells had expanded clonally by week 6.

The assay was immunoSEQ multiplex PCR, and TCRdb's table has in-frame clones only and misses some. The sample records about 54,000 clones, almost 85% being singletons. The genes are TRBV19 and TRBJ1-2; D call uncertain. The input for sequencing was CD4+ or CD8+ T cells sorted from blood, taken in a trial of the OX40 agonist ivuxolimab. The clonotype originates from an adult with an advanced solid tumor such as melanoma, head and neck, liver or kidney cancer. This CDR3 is CASRFSGPDGYTF. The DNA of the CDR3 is TGTGCCAGTAGGTTCTCTGGGCCAGATGGCTACACCTTC. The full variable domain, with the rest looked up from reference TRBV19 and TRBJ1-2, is DGGITQSPKYLFRKEGQNVTLSCEQNLNHDAMYWYRQDPGQGLRLIYYSQIVNDFQKGDIAEGYSVSREKKESFPLTVTSAQKNPTAFYLCASRFSGPDGYTFGSGTRLTVV.